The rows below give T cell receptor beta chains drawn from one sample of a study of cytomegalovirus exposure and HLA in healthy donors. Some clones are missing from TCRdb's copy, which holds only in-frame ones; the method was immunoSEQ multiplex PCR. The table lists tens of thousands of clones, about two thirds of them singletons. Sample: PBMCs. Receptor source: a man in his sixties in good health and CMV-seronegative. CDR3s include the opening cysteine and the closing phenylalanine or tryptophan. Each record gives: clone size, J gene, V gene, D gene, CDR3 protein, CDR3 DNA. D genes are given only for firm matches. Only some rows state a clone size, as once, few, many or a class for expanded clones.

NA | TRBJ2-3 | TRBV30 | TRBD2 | CAWSTSGGTDTQYF | TGTGCCTGGAGTACGAGCGGGGGCACAGATACGCAGTATTTT
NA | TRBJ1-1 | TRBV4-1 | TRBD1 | CASSLSKGQGARSKTEAFF | TGCGCCAGCAGCCTCTCGAAAGGACAGGGGGCTAGGTCGAAAACTGAAGCTTTCTTT
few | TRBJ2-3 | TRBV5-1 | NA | CASSPEGPYTDTQYF | TGCGCCAGCAGCCCTGAGGGCCCGTACACAGATACGCAGTATTTT
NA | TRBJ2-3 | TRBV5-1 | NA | CASSLARGDTQYF | TGCGCCAGCAGCTTAGCTAGAGGTGATACGCAGTATTTT
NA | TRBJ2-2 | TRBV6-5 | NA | CASRNPKLTGELFF | TGTGCCAGCAGAAACCCCAAGCTAACCGGGGAGCTGTTTTTT
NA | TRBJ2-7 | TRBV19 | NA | CASSRSGPMPYEQYF | TGTGCCAGTAGTAGAAGCGGGCCCATGCCCTACGAGCAGTACTTC
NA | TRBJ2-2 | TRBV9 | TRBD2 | CASSVDPPGAGGLTGELFF | TGTGCCAGCAGCGTAGACCCCCCAGGGGCGGGGGGGCTTACCGGGGAGCTGTTTTTT
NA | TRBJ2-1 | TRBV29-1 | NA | CSVERVTFNEQFF | TGCAGCGTTGAGAGGGTAACATTCAATGAGCAGTTCTTC
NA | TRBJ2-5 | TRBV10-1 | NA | CASSREPQETQYF | TGCGCCAGCAGTCGGGAACCTCAAGAGACCCAGTACTTC
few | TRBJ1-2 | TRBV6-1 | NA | CASRSSDLLRGGYTF | TGTGCCAGCAGATCCTCGGACTTACTGCGGGGAGGCTACACCTTC
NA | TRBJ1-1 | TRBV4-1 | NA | CASSPGEGYTEAFF | TGCGCCAGCAGCCCTGGGGAGGGGTACACTGAAGCTTTCTTT
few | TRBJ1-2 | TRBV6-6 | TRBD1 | CASSYGTDYGYTF | TGTGCCAGCAGTTACGGGACAGACTATGGCTACACCTTC
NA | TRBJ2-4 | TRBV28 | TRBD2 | CASSLLRASGGVLLAKNIQYF | TGTGCCAGCAGTTTATTAAGGGCTAGCGGGGGAGTCCTGCTAGCCAAAAACATTCAGTACTTC
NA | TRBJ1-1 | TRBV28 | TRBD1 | CALGTGGNTEAFF | TGTGCCCTCGGGACAGGGGGGAACACTGAAGCTTTCTTT
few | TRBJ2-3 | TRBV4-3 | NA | CASSQEWRGPTDTQYF | TGCGCCAGCAGCCAAGAGTGGCGGGGGCCCACAGATACGCAGTATTTT
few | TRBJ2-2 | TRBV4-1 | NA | CASSQEITGTGELFF | TGCGCCAGCAGCCAAGAGATAACAGGGACCGGGGAGCTGTTTTTT
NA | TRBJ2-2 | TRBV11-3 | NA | CASSLGGGFNTGELFF | TGTGCCAGCAGCTTAGGGGGGGGCTTTAACACCGGGGAGCTGTTTTTT
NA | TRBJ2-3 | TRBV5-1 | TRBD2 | CASLPGLATDTQYF | TGCGCCAGCCTTCCGGGACTAGCAACAGATACGCAGTATTTT
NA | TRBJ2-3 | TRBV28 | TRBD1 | CASSGFVPGQGPDTQYF | TGTGCCAGCAGCGGATTCGTCCCGGGACAGGGCCCCGATACGCAGTATTTT
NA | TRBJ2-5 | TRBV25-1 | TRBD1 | CASSGGTEQETQYF | TGTGCCAGCAGTGGAGGGACAGAACAAGAGACCCAGTACTTC
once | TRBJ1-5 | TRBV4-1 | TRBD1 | CASSHGTGGFNQPQHF | TGCGCCAGCAGCCATGGGACAGGGGGCTTCAATCAGCCCCAGCATTTT
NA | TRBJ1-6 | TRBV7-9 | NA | CSSSLPAGSSTYNSPLHF | TGTTCCAGCAGCTTACCGGCAGGGTCGAGCACCTATAATTCACCCCTCCACTTT
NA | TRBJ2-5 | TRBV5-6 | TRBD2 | CASSPGLAGRQTQYF | TGTGCCAGCAGCCCGGGACTAGCGGGAAGACAGACCCAGTACTTC
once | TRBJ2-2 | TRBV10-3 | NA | CAISQEGLRGYGGELFF | TGTGCCATCAGTCAGGAGGGGTTAAGGGGTTACGGCGGGGAGCTGTTTTTT
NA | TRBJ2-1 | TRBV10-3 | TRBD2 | CAISGTAGTIDDNEQFF | TGTGCCATCAGTGGGACGGCGGGGACTATCGACGACAATGAGCAGTTCTTC
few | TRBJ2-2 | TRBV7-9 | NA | CASGAFNTGELFF | TGTGCCAGCGGAGCGTTCAACACCGGGGAGCTGTTTTTT
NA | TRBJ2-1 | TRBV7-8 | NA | CASSLFVYEQFF | TGTGCCAGCAGCTTATTCGTCTATGAGCAGTTCTTC
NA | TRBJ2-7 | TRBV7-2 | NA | CASSLGLDYEQYF | TGTGCCAGCAGCCTGGGACTGGACTACGAGCAGTACTTC